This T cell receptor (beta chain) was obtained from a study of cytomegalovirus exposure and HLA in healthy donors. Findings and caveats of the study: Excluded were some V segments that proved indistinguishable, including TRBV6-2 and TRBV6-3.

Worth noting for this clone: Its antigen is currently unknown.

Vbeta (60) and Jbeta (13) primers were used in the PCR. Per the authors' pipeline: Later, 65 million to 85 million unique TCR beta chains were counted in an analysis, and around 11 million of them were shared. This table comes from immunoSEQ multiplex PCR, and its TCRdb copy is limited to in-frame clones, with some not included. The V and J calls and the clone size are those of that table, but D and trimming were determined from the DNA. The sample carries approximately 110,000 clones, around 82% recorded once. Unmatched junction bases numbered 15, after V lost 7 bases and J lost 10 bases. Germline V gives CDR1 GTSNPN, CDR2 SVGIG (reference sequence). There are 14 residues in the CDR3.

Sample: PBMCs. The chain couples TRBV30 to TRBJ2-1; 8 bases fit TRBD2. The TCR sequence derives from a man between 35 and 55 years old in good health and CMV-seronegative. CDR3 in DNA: TGTGCCTATACGCCCCCGGGACTAGGAGAGGAGCAGTTCTTC. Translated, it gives CAYTPPGLGEEQFF.